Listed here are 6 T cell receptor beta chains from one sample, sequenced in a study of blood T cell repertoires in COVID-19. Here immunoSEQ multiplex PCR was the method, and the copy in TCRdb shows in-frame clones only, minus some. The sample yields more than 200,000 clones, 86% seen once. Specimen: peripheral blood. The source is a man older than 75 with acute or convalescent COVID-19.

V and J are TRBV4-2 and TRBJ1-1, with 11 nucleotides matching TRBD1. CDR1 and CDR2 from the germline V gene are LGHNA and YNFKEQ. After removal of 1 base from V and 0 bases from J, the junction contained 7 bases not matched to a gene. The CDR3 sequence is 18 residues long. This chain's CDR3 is CASSQGAGTGGMNTEAFF. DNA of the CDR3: TGTGCCAGCAGCCAAGGTGCCGGGACAGGGGGAATGAACACTGAAGCTTTCTTT.

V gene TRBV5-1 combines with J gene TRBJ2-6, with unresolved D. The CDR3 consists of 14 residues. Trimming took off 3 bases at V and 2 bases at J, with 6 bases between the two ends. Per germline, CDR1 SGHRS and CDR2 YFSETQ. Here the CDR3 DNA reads TGCGCCAGCAGCTCCGAGCCTGGGGCCAACGTCCTGACTTTC. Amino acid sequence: CASSSEPGANVLTF.

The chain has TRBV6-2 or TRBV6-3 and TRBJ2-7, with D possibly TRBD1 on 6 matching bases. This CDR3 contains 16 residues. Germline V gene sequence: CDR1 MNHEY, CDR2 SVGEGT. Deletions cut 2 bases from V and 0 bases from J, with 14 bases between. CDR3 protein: CASSYPPGQYSYEQYV. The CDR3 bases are TGTGCCAGCAGTTACCCACCCGGACAGTACTCCTACGAGCAGTACGTC.

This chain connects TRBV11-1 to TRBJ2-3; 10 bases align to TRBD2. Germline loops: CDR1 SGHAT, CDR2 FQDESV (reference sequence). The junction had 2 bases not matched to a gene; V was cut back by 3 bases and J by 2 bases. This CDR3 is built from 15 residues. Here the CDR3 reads CASSFGLAATDTQYF. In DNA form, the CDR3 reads TGTGCCAGCAGCTTTGGACTAGCGGCCACAGATACGCAGTATTTT.

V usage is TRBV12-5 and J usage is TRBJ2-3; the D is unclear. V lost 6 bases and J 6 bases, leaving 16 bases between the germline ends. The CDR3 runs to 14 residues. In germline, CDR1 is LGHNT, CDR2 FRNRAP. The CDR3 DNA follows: TGTGCTAGTGGCGCTCCCGGAGCCCCTGATACGCAGTATTTT. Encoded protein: CASGAPGAPDTQYF.

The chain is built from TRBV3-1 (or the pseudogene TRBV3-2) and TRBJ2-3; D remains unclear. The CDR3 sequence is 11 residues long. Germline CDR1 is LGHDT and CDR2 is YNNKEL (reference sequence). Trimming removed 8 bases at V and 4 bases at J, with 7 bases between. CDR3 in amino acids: CASGLSDTQYF. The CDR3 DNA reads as TGTGCCAGCGGGCTTTCAGATACGCAGTATTTT.